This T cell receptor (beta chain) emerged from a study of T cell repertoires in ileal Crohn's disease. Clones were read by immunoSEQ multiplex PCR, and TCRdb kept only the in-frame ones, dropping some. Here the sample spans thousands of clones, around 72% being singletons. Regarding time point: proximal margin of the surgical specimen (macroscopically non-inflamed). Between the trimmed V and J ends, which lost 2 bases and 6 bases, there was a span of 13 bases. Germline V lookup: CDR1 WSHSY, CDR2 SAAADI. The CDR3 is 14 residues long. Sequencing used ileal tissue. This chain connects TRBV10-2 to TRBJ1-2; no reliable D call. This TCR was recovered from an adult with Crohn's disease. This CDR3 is CASSETRTADGYTF. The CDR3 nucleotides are TGCGCCAGCAGTGAGACCCGGACGGCGGATGGCTACACCTTC.